The rows below give T cell receptor beta chains drawn from one sample of a study of shared T cell receptors in the human thymus. Sequenced by immunoSEQ multiplex PCR; TCRdb stores in-frame clones only, minus some. Of hundreds of thousands of clones listed, approximately 87% are singletons. This sample was also put to use in a study of human thymus T cells.

Material: thymocytes. The source is a boy younger than two with a congenital heart defect. Both conserved end residues are part of each CDR3. D genes are given only for firm matches. Some rows mark clone size as missing; the rest say once, few, many or name a class of expanded clone.

d_gene,j_gene,v_gene,abundance,CDR3nt,CDR3aa
TRBD2,TRBJ2-7,TRBV6-1,.,TGTGCCAGCAGTGAGACCCTACTAGCGGGAGTTTGTTACGAGCAGTACTTC,CASSETLLAGVCYEQYF
TRBD1,TRBJ2-1,TRBV11-2,.,TGTGCCAGCAGCTTAGATTGCCTACAGGGGTGCAATGAGCAGTTCTTC,CASSLDCLQGCNEQFF
.,TRBJ2-7,TRBV28,.,TGTGCCAGCAGGACAGGAGAGGACGAGCAGTACTTC,CASRTGEDEQYF
TRBD2,TRBJ2-2,TRBV7-2,.,TGTGCCAGCAGCTTAGGGACTAGCGGAGGCGCGAACACCGGGGAGCTGTTTTTT,CASSLGTSGGANTGELFF
.,TRBJ1-1,TRBV25-1,.,TGTGCCAGCAGTCTGGGGGGTTCCATGAACACTGAAGCTTTCTTT,CASSLGGSMNTEAFF
TRBD1,TRBJ1-1,TRBV27,.,TGTGCCAGCAGTATGACAGGGGTTCAGGACACTGAAGCTTTCTTT,CASSMTGVQDTEAFF
.,TRBJ1-4,TRBV7-9,.,TGTGCCAGCAGCTCGGGGTTGGGGAGTAATGAAAAACTGTTTTTT,CASSSGLGSNEKLFF
.,TRBJ2-1,TRBV10-1,.,TGCGCCAGCAGCCCACACGCCTTACGTTCAAGCTCCTACAATGAGCAGTTCTTC,CASSPHALRSSSYNEQFF
TRBD2,TRBJ2-1,TRBV30,.,TGTGCCTGGACGAGTTTTTCGGCTAGCGGCCTTAAGGTGGAGCAGTTCTTC,CAWTSFSASGLKVEQFF
TRBD1,TRBJ1-2,TRBV6-5,.,TGTGCCAGCAGTTACCCGGGACAGGCGAGCACCTTC,CASSYPGQASTF
.,TRBJ1-6,TRBV5-1,.,TGCGCCAGCAGCTTGGAAGGGGCCTATAATTCACCCCTCCACTTT,CASSLEGAYNSPLHF
TRBD2,TRBJ2-7,TRBV5-1,.,TGCGCCAGCAGCCCGTGGGCTAGCGGGGCCCTCTTCTCCTACGAGCAGTACTTC,CASSPWASGALFSYEQYF
TRBD1,TRBJ1-1,TRBV27,.,TGTGCCAGCAGCCAGGAAGGGGGCTTAGCTTTCTTT,CASSQEGGLAFF
.,TRBJ2-5,TRBV21-1,.,TGTGCCAGCAGCAAAGCTAGCGGGAGCACCCAAGAGACCCAGTACTTC,CASSKASGSTQETQYF
.,TRBJ2-7,TRBV19,.,TGTGCCAGTAGTCCCACCTACGAGCAGTACTTC,CASSPTYEQYF
.,TRBJ2-7,TRBV29-1,.,TGCAGCGTTGAAGTTTCCCGGACACCCTACGAGCAGTACTTC,CSVEVSRTPYEQYF
.,TRBJ2-3,TRBV19,.,TGTGCCAGTAGTCCTCCCACAGATACGCAGTATTTT,CASSPPTDTQYF
TRBD1,TRBJ2-3,TRBV30,.,TGTGCCTGGGGTCCCTCCCCCCGGGACAGCCCCACAGATACGCAGTATTTT,CAWGPSPRDSPTDTQYF
.,TRBJ1-5,TRBV27,.,TGTGCCAGCACCCCGGGGGGGCATAGCAATCAGCCCCAGCATTTT,CASTPGGHSNQPQHF
.,TRBJ2-7,TRBV27,.,TGTGCCAGCGTATATGGCGGACACTACGAGCAGTACTTC,CASVYGGHYEQYF
.,TRBJ2-3,TRBV4-1,.,TGCGCCAGCAGCCAAACGAACTTGGCAGATACGCAGTATTTT,CASSQTNLADTQYF
.,TRBJ2-1,TRBV14,.,TGTGCCAGCAGCCAAGGTCCGGGGAGGGAGCGAGGGGGGGAGCAGTTCTTC,CASSQGPGRERGGEQFF
.,TRBJ2-7,TRBV15,once,TGTGCCACCAGCAGGGACAGCGGGGAGGACTACGAGCAGTACTTC,CATSRDSGEDYEQYF
.,TRBJ1-2,TRBV6-5,.,TGTGCCAGCAGTTACAGGGAGGGCAGAATAGGCTACACCTTC,CASSYREGRIGYTF